The text below deals with one TCR beta chain. The entry originates in a study of technical replicates of blood from a few donors. Repertoires were generated with immunoSEQ multiplex PCR, while TCRdb's copy carries only in-frame clones and drops some. The sample holds tens of thousands of clones; roughly 94% are singletons and the top ten take approximately 0.27%. The CDR3 is made up of 14 amino acids. V lost 4 bases and J lost 5, with 15 bases in between. Germline V gene data show CDR1 as MGHRA and CDR2 as YSYEKL. The receptor's source is a human donor in good health. Sequencing was carried out using T cells isolated from PBMCs. This rearrangement joins TRBV4-1 to TRBJ2-7; D is uncertain. The CDR3 nucleotides read TGCGCCAGCAGCCCTGGCCTTTGGAGCGACGAGCAGTACTTC. Its translation is CASSPGLWSDEQYF.